Below are 27 T cell receptor beta chains sequenced from a single sample in a study of T cells in Graves' hyperthyroidism and ophthalmopathy. What was amplified from RNA transcripts were TCR beta CDR3 regions. The HTBI primer set served for first-round RT-PCR of the TCR CDR3. TCRdb analysed the multiplex PCR reads with MiXCR anew, one entry per CDR3 protein. The sample holds hundreds of thousands of distinct CDR3 sequences, roughly 18% seen once. Source material: blood. The receptors were gathered from a woman younger than 35 with Graves' ophthalmopathy.

V and J are TRBV7-9 and TRBJ2-3; TRBD2 matches 9 bases. V lost 3 bases and J lost 2; bases outside the gene matches: 3. The CDR3 has 15 amino acids. Germline V lookup: CDR1 SEHNR, CDR2 FQNEAQ (reference sequence). CDR3 nucleotides: TGTGCCAGCAGCTTTGCGGGGGGGGTCACAGATACGCAGTATTTT. This encodes CASSFAGGVTDTQYF.

This clonotype occurred many times. The chain has TRBV20-1 and TRBJ1-1; D possibly corresponds to TRBD1 (5 bases). CDR3 length: 16 residues. Germline lookup yields CDR1 DFQATT and CDR2 SNEGSKA (reference sequence). V shed 1 base and J shed 0 bases, with 15 bases lying between them. CDR3 bases: TGCAGTGCTAGAGCTTGGGGGACCACAGTGAACACTGAAGCTTTCTTT. As protein: CSARAWGTTVNTEAFF.

This clonotype was found a few times. The J gene is TRBJ2-3, the V gene TRBV28; 8 bases are a match to TRBD1. The junction had 6 bases not matched to a gene; V was cut back by 3 bases and J by 4 bases. CDR1 and CDR2 from the germline V gene are MDHEN and SYDVKM. There are 15 residues in the CDR3. The CDR3 is CASSFPGGRADTQYF. The CDR3 bases are TGTGCCAGCAGTTTCCCAGGGGGCCGCGCAGATACGCAGTATTTT.

In this sample, this clonotype turned up a few times. CDR3 bases: TGCAGTGCTAGAGACGTAGCGGGGGGGCGCAATGAGCAGTTCTTC. Residues: CSARDVAGGRNEQFF. V and J are TRBV20-1 and TRBJ2-1; 11 nucleotides agree with TRBD2. Looked up from germline, CDR1 is DFQATT and CDR2 is SNEGSKA (reference sequence). The CDR3 spans 15 residues. V lost 0 bases to trimming and J lost 6 bases; unmatched junction nucleotides: 4.

The rearrangement joins TRBV3-2 to TRBJ2-7; the table gives TRBD1 as D, unverified against the DNA. TRBV3-2 counts as a pseudogene. The CDR3 consists of 16 residues. The CDR3 region has the DNA TGTGCCAGCAGCCAACCCTTCAGGGGGCGTTCCTACGAGCAGTACTTC. Protein: CASSQPFRGRSYEQYF.

This clonotype occurred many times. The rearrangement links TRBV2 to TRBJ2-1; D remains unclear. Between the trimmed V and J ends, which lost 0 bases and 7 bases, there was a span of 4 bases. The CDR3 is 12 amino acids. The germline V gene encodes CDR1 SNHLY and CDR2 FYNNEI. The CDR3 DNA follows: TGTGCCAGCAGTGAAGCGGATAATGAGCAGTTCTTC. Protein product: CASSEADNEQFF.

Many counts were recorded for this clonotype. The chain has TRBV28 and TRBJ2-7; the D gene could be TRBD1 or TRBD2 (5 bases each). CDR3 length: 14 amino acids. V dropped 6 bases and J dropped 2 bases, with 14 bases sitting between them. The V gene's germline CDR1 is MDHEN and CDR2 SYDVKM. The CDR3 nucleotides read TGTGCCAGCAGCTTTACCGGGACCACCTACGAGCAGTACTTC. Encoded protein: CASSFTGTTYEQYF.

This clonotype has just a few counts. This sequence joins TRBV5-6 and TRBJ2-2; D may be TRBD1 or TRBD2 (5 bases each). The CDR3 covers 14 residues. Germline V lookup: CDR1 SGHDT, CDR2 YYEEEE. V was cut by 7 bases and J by 5 bases, with 15 bases left in between. This CDR3 is CASETGTPTGELFF. The CDR3 region has the DNA TGTGCCAGCGAAACCGGGACCCCAACCGGGGAGCTGTTTTTT.

The chain couples TRBV12-3 or TRBV12-4 to TRBJ2-2; 7 bases agree with TRBD2. The CDR3 extends over 19 amino acids. V lost 3 bases, J lost 2 bases, and 15 bases stayed unmatched. CDR3 nucleotide sequence: TGTGCCAGCAGTTTGAGGCAGGGTCGGCTAGCGGACAACACCGGGGAGCTGTTTTTT. Amino acid sequence: CASSLRQGRLADNTGELFF.

This chain connects TRBV19 to TRBJ1-1; TRBD1 might be the D (6 bases). Germline loops: CDR1 LNHDA, CDR2 SQIVND (reference sequence). This CDR3 is built from 13 residues. The V end lost 5 bases, the J end lost 4 bases, and 11 bases lay between the germline ends. Here the CDR3 DNA reads TGTGCCAGTAGTCCAGGACAGAGCACTGAAGCTTTCTTT. Translation gives CASSPGQSTEAFF. Together with reference TRBV19 and TRBJ1-1, the CDR3 gives the full variable domain: DGGITQSPKYLFRKEGQNVTLSCEQNLNHDAMYWYRQDPGQGLRLIYYSQIVNDFQKGDIAEGYSVSREKKESFPLTVTSAQKNPTAFYLCASSPGQSTEAFFGQGTRLTVV.

This clonotype was counted at least ten times. J is TRBJ1-1 and V is TRBV30; tentatively, D is TRBD1 (5 bases). Trimming stripped 7 bases from V and 0 bases from J, with 18 bases between. Germline lookup yields CDR1 GTSNPN and CDR2 SVGIG (reference sequence). The CDR3 is 15 amino acids. The CDR3 coding sequence is TGTGCCTACCAGATTAAGGCGACAGTGAACACTGAAGCTTTCTTT. Translating gives CAYQIKATVNTEAFF.

This chain uses TRBV27 with TRBJ1-1, with D possibly TRBD1 on 6 matching bases. The germline V and J ends were trimmed by 4 bases and 8 bases, with 20 bases remaining between them. The V gene's germline CDR1 is MNHEY and CDR2 SMNVEV (reference sequence). The CDR3 is 15 residues long. CDR3 nucleotide sequence: TGTGCCAGCAGTTCCCCCCCGCGACAGGAGGAAGAAGCTTTCTTT. Translating gives CASSSPPRQEEEAFF.

The chain has TRBV20-1 and TRBJ2-7, with D possibly being TRBD1 (6 bases). The CDR3 loop spans 14 amino acids. V was trimmed by 1 base and J by 1 base, leaving 11 bases between them. CDR1 is DFQATT and CDR2 is SNEGSKA in the germline V gene (reference sequence). DNA of the CDR3: TGCAGTGCTAGAGTACCGACAGGATCCTACGAGCAGTACTTC. This translates into CSARVPTGSYEQYF.

This chain connects TRBV7-9 to TRBJ1-4; D may be TRBD1 (5 bases). This CDR3 is 15 amino acids long. Trimming removed 5 bases at V and 0 bases at J, with 10 bases between. CDR1 and CDR2 from the germline V gene are SEHNR and FQNEAQ (reference sequence). DNA of the CDR3: TGTGCCAGCAGCGTAGACAGAGCAACTAATGAAAAACTGTTTTTT. It encodes CASSVDRATNEKLFF.

This clonotype has more than one count but fewer than ten. V is TRBV10-3 and J is TRBJ1-2; D uncertain. Per germline, CDR1 ENHRY and CDR2 SYGVKD. V dropped 0 bases and J dropped 5 bases, with 13 bases sitting between them. The CDR3 is made up of 15 amino acids. CDR3 amino acids: CAISESSSGLYGYTF. For the CDR3, the DNA is TGTGCCATCAGTGAGTCAAGTAGCGGTTTGTATGGCTACACCTTC.

This clonotype has ten or more counts. The rearrangement joins TRBV29-1 to TRBJ2-1; D uncertain. Germline-derived CDR1 and CDR2 are SQVTM and ANQGSEA. This CDR3 spans 13 amino acids. The ends were cut back, 6 bases at V and 0 bases at J, with 9 bases in the middle. CDR3 DNA sequence: TGCAGCGTGTTGGGCTTCTCCTACAATGAGCAGTTCTTC. Amino acid sequence: CSVLGFSYNEQFF.

This clonotype was observed at least ten times. The rearrangement uses TRBV3-1 and TRBJ2-5; D could derive from TRBD1 or TRBD2 (5 bases each). Looked up from germline, CDR1 is LGHDT and CDR2 is YNNKEL (reference sequence). Trimming left V 5 bases short and J 5 bases short, with 18 bases between. This CDR3 contains 15 residues. CDR3 DNA: TGTGCCAGCAGCTACGGGCCCACAGAGGGGGAGACCCAGTACTTC. It specifies CASSYGPTEGETQYF.

Many counts were recorded for this clonotype. The CDR3 loop is CSVLTASGRSYNEQFF. For the CDR3, the DNA is TGCAGCGTTCTAACGGCTAGCGGGAGATCCTACAATGAGCAGTTCTTC. This chain joins TRBV29-1 and TRBJ2-1, with 10 bases that match TRBD2. The V gene's germline CDR1 is SQVTM and CDR2 ANQGSEA. The V and J ends lost 5 bases and 1 base, in that order; junction bases with no gene match: 8. The CDR3 consists of 16 residues.

In this sample, this clonotype turned up once. The chain carries TRBV20-1 and TRBJ1-1; 9 bases are shared with TRBD1. The V gene's germline CDR1 is DFQATT and CDR2 SNEGSKA (reference sequence). The CDR3 is 14 amino acids. V gave up 3 bases and J gave up 0 bases; unmatched junction bases: 2. The CDR3 region is CSASDRGMNTEAFF. The CDR3 region has the DNA TGCAGTGCTAGTGACAGGGGGATGAACACTGAAGCTTTCTTT.

Comments on this clonotype: Since a much larger clone is just one base distant, this may be a read error. The chain couples TRBV5-8 to TRBJ2-3; TRBD1 aligns across 11 bases. Germline-derived CDR1 and CDR2 are SGHTS and YDEGEE. This CDR3 region has 14 residues. The CDR3 nucleotides are TGTGCCGGCAGGCGGGACAGGGGGTCAGATACGCAGTATTTT. Its translation is CAGRRDRGSDTQYF.

This clonotype was detected a few times. The chain employs TRBV3-1 and TRBJ2-3; D unclear. Trimming left V 1 base short and J 0 bases short, with 8 bases between. Germline V gene data show CDR1 as LGHDT and CDR2 as YNNKEL (reference sequence). The CDR3 sequence is 15 residues long. The CDR3 region is CASSQAGSSTDTQYF. The CDR3 DNA reads TGTGCCAGCAGCCAAGCGGGCTCTAGCACAGATACGCAGTATTTT.

This clonotype was seen more than once but under ten times. The J gene is TRBJ1-5, the V gene TRBV27; 9 nucleotides align to TRBD1. The junction had 4 bases not matched to a gene; V was cut back by 4 bases and J by 0 bases. The CDR3 totals 16 residues. The V gene's germline CDR1 is MNHEY and CDR2 SMNVEV (reference sequence). The CDR3 nucleotides are TGTGCCAGCAGTTGGGGGACAGGGAATAGCAATCAGCCCCAGCATTTT. Translating gives CASSWGTGNSNQPQHF.

V is TRBV27 and J is TRBJ2-7, with D uncertain. In germline, CDR1 is MNHEY, CDR2 SMNVEV (reference sequence). The CDR3 extends over 13 amino acids. V dropped 6 bases and J dropped 0 bases, with 9 bases sitting between them. CDR3 sequence reads: CASRWTDSYEQYF. CDR3 nucleotide sequence: TGTGCCAGCAGATGGACCGACTCCTACGAGCAGTACTTC.

In its sample, this clonotype was seen many times. The chain couples TRBV28 to TRBJ1-2; D gene unclear. The V end was cut by 3 bases, the J end by 1 base, with 12 bases between. The germline V gene encodes CDR1 MDHEN and CDR2 SYDVKM. CDR3 length equals 15 residues. CDR3 sequence reads: CASSLTPGNNYGYTF. The CDR3 bases are TGTGCCAGCAGTTTGACCCCTGGGAATAACTATGGCTACACCTTC.

The V and J genes are TRBV4-2 and TRBJ2-2, with 7 bases identical to TRBD2. The CDR3 extends over 17 amino acids. The J segment lost 2 bases and the V segment lost 1 base, leaving 7 bases of the junction unmatched. The germline gives CDR1 LGHNA, CDR2 YNFKEQ. DNA of the CDR3: TGTGCCAGCAGCCAAGTCGAAACTAGCGAAAACACCGGGGAGCTGTTTTTT. Amino acids: CASSQVETSENTGELFF.

This clonotype was seen repeatedly, ten times or more. This chain joins TRBV10-3 and TRBJ1-1; D ambiguous. The germline V gene has CDR1 ENHRY and CDR2 SYGVKD. There are 13 residues in the CDR3. Trimming left V 4 bases short and J 1 base short, with 7 bases between. The CDR3 region is CAISGNTNTEAFF. The CDR3 DNA is TGTGCCATCAGTGGAAACACGAACACTGAAGCTTTCTTT.

This clonotype has a count of ten or more. The chain combines TRBV7-9 with TRBJ2-3; tentatively, D is TRBD1 or TRBD2 (6 bases each). The CDR3 sequence is 16 residues long. Germline CDR1 SEHNR, CDR2 FQNEAQ (reference sequence). With 2 bases removed from V and 4 bases from J, the gap between germline ends came to 16 bases. The CDR3 region has the DNA TGTGCCAGCAGCTTAACTACAGGGACTCGCGCAGATACGCAGTATTTT. This sequence encodes CASSLTTGTRADTQYF.